The 4 T cell receptor beta chains given below trace back to one sample, sequenced in a study of yellow fever vaccine responses in identical twins. MiXCR, applied by TCRdb to the RT-PCR reads, yields one record per CDR3 protein. This sample has some 15,000 distinct CDR3 sequences, with around 84% found just once. The input for sequencing was T cells from blood (PBMCs), unsorted or a sorted subset (not recorded which), taken before or after yellow fever vaccination (not recorded which). These TCRs come from a woman under 30 who received the yellow fever vaccine.

The V gene is TRBV2, the J gene TRBJ2-7; D gene uncertain. Germline CDR1 and CDR2: SNHLY and FYNNEI. The V gene lost 5 bases and the J gene lost 6 bases, with 14 bases spanning the gap. This CDR3 comprises 13 residues. Here the CDR3 DNA reads TGTGCCAGCAGTCGTACACCGTTCTTCGAGCAGTACTTC. Protein sequence: CASSRTPFFEQYF.

J is TRBJ1-2 and V is TRBV6-2 or TRBV6-3; D is possibly TRBD1 (5 bases). From germline, CDR1 is MNHEY and CDR2 SVGEGT. The CDR3 is 15 amino acids. Trimming pared 0 bases from V and 6 bases from J, leaving 14 bases between. The DNA of the CDR3 is TGTGCCAGCAGTTACTCCCCTGACAGTTTTAATGGCTACACCTTC. Translation gives CASSYSPDSFNGYTF.

This clonotype was counted a few times. The chain carries TRBV9 and TRBJ2-7; D call uncertain. V was pared by 3 bases and J by 0 bases, with 7 bases between. Per germline, CDR1 SGDLS and CDR2 YYNGEE. This CDR3 is built from 13 residues. CDR3 in amino acids: CASSARPSYEQYF. The CDR3 region has the DNA TGTGCCAGCAGCGCCCGCCCCTCCTACGAGCAGTACTTC.

The V gene is TRBV2, the J gene TRBJ2-1; perhaps TRBD2 as D (5 bases). From germline, CDR1 is SNHLY and CDR2 FYNNEI. The germline V and J ends were trimmed by 5 bases and 5 bases, with 19 bases remaining between them. The CDR3 sequence is 16 residues long. Here the CDR3 DNA reads TGTGCCAGCAGTCCCTTTGGAAGCCGAGGGAACAATGAGCAGTTCTTC. This gives the protein CASSPFGSRGNNEQFF.